This T cell receptor (beta chain) derives from a study of cytomegalovirus exposure and HLA in healthy donors. It was with 60 Vbeta and 13 Jbeta primers that the PCR ran. Libraries were prepared by immunoSEQ multiplex PCR; TCRdb keeps only in-frame clonotypes and omits some of them. The repertoire includes about 77,000 clones, around 78% of them detected once, and 4% to 4.5% sits in the top ten. Study-wide findings and caveats: In a later analysis, a missense DCLRE1C variant was linked to TCR beta V- and J-gene trimming. Several top significant clusters appeared, in a later analysis, to be linked to common viral pathogens. Later analysis suggested most CMV-associated TCR beta chains were HLA-restricted.

A word on this clone: The antigen is unknown.

CDR1 is SGHRS, CDR2 YFSETQ, per germline. The CDR3 extends over 14 amino acids. J gave up 12 bases and V 2 bases, and 11 bases lay outside the gene matches. The rearrangement uses TRBV5-1 and TRBJ2-1, with 7 bases that match TRBD1. The source of this sequence is a man in his forties or fifties in good health and CMV-seronegative. The sequenced material came from PBMCs. The chain's CDR3 is CASSFNLPDRRQFF. In DNA form, the CDR3 reads TGCGCCAGCAGCTTTAATCTGCCGGACAGGAGGCAGTTCTTC.